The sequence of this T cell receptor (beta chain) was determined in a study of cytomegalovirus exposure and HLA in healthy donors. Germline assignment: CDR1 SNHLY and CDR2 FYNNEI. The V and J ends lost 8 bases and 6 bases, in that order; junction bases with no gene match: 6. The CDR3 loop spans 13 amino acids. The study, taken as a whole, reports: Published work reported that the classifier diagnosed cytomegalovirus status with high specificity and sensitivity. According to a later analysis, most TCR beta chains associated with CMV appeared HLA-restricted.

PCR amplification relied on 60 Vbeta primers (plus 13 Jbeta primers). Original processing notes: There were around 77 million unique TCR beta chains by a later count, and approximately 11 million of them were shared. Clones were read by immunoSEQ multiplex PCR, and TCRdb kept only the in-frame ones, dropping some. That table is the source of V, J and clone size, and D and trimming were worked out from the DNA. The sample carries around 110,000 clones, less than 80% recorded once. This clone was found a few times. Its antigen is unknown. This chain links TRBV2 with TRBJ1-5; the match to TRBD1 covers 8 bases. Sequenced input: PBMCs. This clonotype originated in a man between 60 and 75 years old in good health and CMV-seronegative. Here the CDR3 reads CASHRDRLQPQHF. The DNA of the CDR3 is TGTGCCAGCCATAGGGACAGGCTTCAGCCCCAGCATTTT.